This passage covers 30 T cell receptor delta chains from one sample sequenced in a study of gamma-delta T cells after stem cell transplantation. TCRdb re-called clones from the RT-PCR reads using CATT. Counted here are about 2,400 delta-chain clones, roughly 45% occurring once; the ten biggest clones make up roughly 15%. The sample consisted of gamma-delta T cells. The receptors originated from a human donor. It is not recorded whose cells these are; they may come from a transplant donor.

In this sample, this clone is large. Other DNA sequences from this sample encode an identical CDR3 as well. The chain links TRDV2 to TRDJ1, with D hard to call. The germline CDR1 and CDR2 sequences are GEAIGNYY and EKD. Trimming took off 0 bases at V and 3 bases at J, with 10 bases between the two ends. This CDR3 comprises 14 residues. This CDR3 is CACDTLLVSDKLIF. CDR3 DNA sequence: TGTGCCTGTGACACCCTCCTGGTATCCGATAAACTCATCTTT.

Concerning this clone itself: A clone one base away is much larger, so this may be a read error. V gene TRDV2 combines with J gene TRDJ1; D tentatively fits TRDD2 or TRDD3 (5 bases each). Trimming took off 0 bases at V and 1 base at J, with 20 bases between the two ends. CDR3 size: 18 residues. Germline assignment: CDR1 GEAIGNYY and CDR2 EKD. The CDR3 nucleotides are TGTGCCTGTGACACCGTCCTTCGTGGGGACGGGTGCACCGATAAACTCATCTTT. It codes for CACDTVLRGDGCTDKLIF.

The rearrangement joins TRDV2 to TRDJ1; possibly TRDD3 for D (5 bases). The CDR3 length is 20 residues. The germline V gene encodes CDR1 GEAIGNYY and CDR2 EKD. V lost 4 bases and J lost 0, with 29 bases in between. DNA for the CDR3: TGTGCCTGTGATCCGCTTAGAAACAGTGTGGGATTTATGTACACCGATAAACTCATCTTT. Protein: CACDPLRNSVGFMYTDKLIF.

The chain combines TRDV2 with TRDJ1; no reliable D call. V was pared by 0 bases and J by 2 bases, with 9 bases between. CDR3 size: 14 residues. The germline V gene has CDR1 GEAIGNYY and CDR2 EKD. This chain's CDR3 is CACDTVVKTDKLIF. The CDR3 DNA reads TGTGCCTGTGACACCGTTGTCAAAACCGATAAACTCATCTTT.

This clone is labeled large. Within the sample, other DNA sequences also encode this same CDR3. V gene TRDV2 combines with J gene TRDJ1, with D maybe TRDD3 (5 bases). The V end lost 0 bases, the J end lost 0 bases, and 19 bases lay between the germline ends. CDR3 length: 18 residues. Germline V gene lookup returns CDR1 GEAIGNYY and CDR2 EKD. The CDR3 coding sequence is TGTGCCTGTGACACCGCCGAGGAGGGGGTACGGTACACCGATAAACTCATCTTT. It is translated as CACDTAEEGVRYTDKLIF.

A word on this clone: A much larger clone differs by one base, so this may be a read error. This chain joins TRDV2 and TRDJ1; weak D call: TRDD3 (6 bases). Germline assignment: CDR1 GEAIGNYY and CDR2 EKD. The CDR3 has 15 amino acids. CDR3 loop: CACDTVGGPTDNLIF. The CDR3, as DNA: TGTGCCTGTGACACCGTCGGGGGACCAACCGATAACCTCATCTTT.

Notes on this clone: One base away lies a much larger clone, so this may be a sequencing read error. Within the sample, other DNA sequences also encode this same CDR3. The rearrangement links TRDV2 to TRDJ3; 9 bases agree with TRDD3. The CDR3 spans 18 residues. Germline V gene sequence: CDR1 GEAIGNYY, CDR2 EKD. For the CDR3, the DNA is TGCGCCTGTGACACCGTACTGGGGGAAACCTGGGACACCCGACAGATGTTTTTC. It yields the protein CACDTVLGETWDTRQMFF.

Note on this clone: The sample holds other DNA sequences that translate to the same CDR3. Here the CDR3 DNA reads TGTGCCTGTGCGCCCCTCGGGGGGCAAACCTGGGACACCCGACAGATGTTTTTC. It codes for CACAPLGGQTWDTRQMFF. The chain joins TRDV2 to TRDJ3; tentatively, D is TRDD3 (5 bases). Deletions cut 5 bases from V and 2 bases from J, with 18 bases between. Germline V gene data show CDR1 as GEAIGNYY and CDR2 as EKD. CDR3 size: 18 residues.

The table lists this clone with a few counts. The chain employs TRDV2 and TRDJ1, with 7 bases matching TRDD3. The length of the CDR3 is 14 residues. J was trimmed by 4 bases and V by 0 bases; bases with no gene match: 4. Germline CDR1 and CDR2: GEAIGNYY and EKD. Here the CDR3 reads CACDTLGAHDKLIF. DNA of the CDR3: TGTGCCTGTGACACCCTGGGGGCCCACGATAAACTCATCTTT.

The chain is built from TRDV2 and TRDJ1; 13 nucleotides match TRDD3. V lost 3 bases, J lost 0 bases, and 9 bases stayed unmatched. Germline values: CDR1 GEAIGNYY, CDR2 EKD. This CDR3 has 18 residues. This chain's CDR3 is CACDVLGDTEPYTDKLIF. Written as DNA, the CDR3 is TGTGCCTGTGACGTACTGGGGGATACGGAACCGTACACCGATAAACTCATCTTT.

By its share, this clone is large. The identical CDR3 is also encoded by other nucleotide sequences in the sample. The V and J genes are TRDV2 and TRDJ1; no reliable D call. Trimming left V 0 bases short and J 0 bases short, with 10 bases between. Per the germline V gene, CDR1 is GEAIGNYY and CDR2 is EKD. The CDR3 is made up of 15 amino acids. The CDR3 DNA is TGTGCCTGTGACACCGTGGGTCAACACACCGATAAACTCATCTTT. Translating gives CACDTVGQHTDKLIF.

This clone is classed as large. This chain uses TRDV2 with TRDJ1; 11 bases fit TRDD3. J gave up 7 bases and V 0 bases, and 24 bases lay outside the gene matches. This CDR3 spans 21 amino acids. The germline gives CDR1 GEAIGNYY, CDR2 EKD. CDR3 nucleotide sequence: TGTGCCTGTGACACCGTCCCTTCCTACGCTGGGGGATACCGGGCGGGAAGTAAACTCATCTTT. It is translated as CACDTVPSYAGGYRAGSKLIF.

On this clone itself: Other DNA sequences in the same sample also yield this CDR3. This chain uses TRDV2 with TRDJ3; perhaps TRDD3 as D (7 bases). V was pared by 0 bases and J by 18 bases, with 35 bases between. Germline V gene data show CDR1 as GEAIGNYY and CDR2 as EKD. The CDR3 is 20 residues long. CDR3 DNA: TGTGCCTGTGACACCGCACTGGGGTTCCTAAGCTCCTGTGACACCCGCCCGATGTTTTTC. This translates into CACDTALGFLSSCDTRPMFF.

This clone appeared a few times. This chain connects TRDV2 to TRDJ3; TRDD3 matches 7 bases. The CDR3 length is 18 residues. The trim removed 3 bases at V and 1 base at J, leaving 8 bases unmatched. Germline V gene data show CDR1 as GEAIGNYY and CDR2 as EKD. The CDR3 protein is CACDEADTPSWDTRQMFF. In DNA, the CDR3 is TGTGCCTGTGACGAGGCGGATACGCCTTCCTGGGACACCCGACAGATGTTTTTC.

This clone was detected a few times. A junction end diverges from the germline sequence, so it may reflect a read error. The sample carries other DNA sequences with the same CDR3. The chain recombines TRDV2 with TRDJ1; 9 bases agree with TRDD3. Germline V gene lookup returns CDR1 GEAIGNYY and CDR2 EKD. CDR3 length: 18 amino acids. CDR3 sequence: CACDTIPTGGQYTDKLIF. As DNA, the CDR3 is TGTGCCTGTGACACAATACCTACTGGGGGACAGTACACCGATAAACTTATCTTT.

About this clone: A single base separates this from a much larger clone, so it may be a read error. The chain uses TRDV2 and TRDJ1; TRDD3 matches 7 bases. This CDR3 contains 20 residues. Germline V gene sequence: CDR1 GEAIGNYY, CDR2 EKD. The V segment lost 0 bases and the J segment 0 bases; nucleotides outside the gene matches: 18. CDR3 sequence: CACDTVVVGDPSMYTDKLIF. CDR3 sequence (DNA): TGTGCCTGTGACACCGTTGTAGTGGGGGACCCCTCTATGTACACCGATAAACTCATCTTT.

The chain uses TRDV2 and TRDJ1; weak D call: TRDD3 (6 bases). Trimming stripped 4 bases from V and 7 bases from J, with 18 bases between. This CDR3 is built from 14 residues. Germline-derived CDR1 and CDR2 are GEAIGNYY and EKD. The CDR3 sequence: CACEKMGATGKLIF. The CDR3 DNA reads as TGTGCCTGTGAAAAGATGGGGGCTACGGGTAAACTCATCTTT.

On this clone: This may be a read error: a much more frequent sequence differs by one nucleotide. The chain is built from TRDV2 and TRDJ3, with 7 bases fitting TRDD3. The germline CDR1 and CDR2 sequences are GEAIGNYY and EKD. After removal of 1 base from V and 3 bases from J, the junction contained 8 bases not matched to a gene. There are 18 residues in the CDR3. CDR3 DNA sequence: TGTGCCTGTGACACGATCGGGGATAGCTGCTGGGACACCCGACAGATGTTTTTC. Protein: CACDTIGDSCWDTRQMFF.

V and J are TRDV2 and TRDJ1; weak D call: TRDD3 (10 bases). V lost 0 bases and J 1 base, leaving 41 bases between the germline ends. The CDR3 spans 25 residues. The germline CDR1 and CDR2 sequences are GEAIGNYY and EKD. The CDR3 DNA follows: TGTGCCTGTGACACCGTCCTTCCTACCGAGCTGGGGGATAAGGGCAAGGGGACCGTCACCGATAAACTCATCTTT. Translating gives CACDTVLPTELGDKGKGTVTDKLIF.

A remark on this clone: A clone one base away is much larger, so this may be a read error. CDR3 sequence: CACDTVGDDKLIF. CDR3 nucleotide sequence: TGTGCCTGTGACACCGTAGGCGACGATAAACTCATCTTT. J is TRDJ1 and V is TRDV2; no clear D. The V end lost 0 bases, the J end lost 4 bases, and 8 bases lay between the germline ends. The germline V gene has CDR1 GEAIGNYY and CDR2 EKD. The CDR3 runs to 13 residues.

CDR3 amino acids: CACETILGDTGSTDKLIF. The CDR3 DNA is TGTGCCTGTGAAACCATACTGGGGGATACGGGGTCGACCGATAAACTCATCTTT. The V gene is TRDV2, the J gene TRDJ1, with TRDD3 identical over 13 bases. CDR1 and CDR2 from the germline V gene are GEAIGNYY and EKD. The CDR3 runs to 18 residues. The J segment lost 2 bases and the V segment lost 4 bases, leaving 12 bases of the junction unmatched.

In regard to this clone: The identical CDR3 is also encoded by other nucleotide sequences in the sample. The V and J genes are TRDV2 and TRDJ1; TRDD3 matches at 8 bases. V shed 1 base and J 3 bases; nucleotides not matched to a gene: 9. Germline-derived CDR1 and CDR2 are GEAIGNYY and EKD. The CDR3 extends over 16 amino acids. The CDR3 here is CACDTLLLGDADKLIF. CDR3 sequence (DNA): TGTGCCTGTGACACGCTTTTATTGGGGGATGCCGATAAACTCATCTTT.

This clone has more than one count but fewer than ten. This chain joins TRDV2 and TRDJ1; a possible D gene is TRDD3 (6 bases). The ends were cut back, 0 bases at V and 0 bases at J, with 22 bases in the middle. The CDR3 is 19 residues long. Germline V lookup: CDR1 GEAIGNYY, CDR2 EKD. Here the CDR3 reads CACDTVVRLGIPYTDKLIF. CDR3 bases: TGTGCCTGTGACACCGTTGTTCGGTTGGGGATCCCGTACACCGATAAACTCATCTTT.

This clone has only a few counts. The chain uses TRDV2 and TRDJ1, with no clear D. Looked up from germline, CDR1 is GEAIGNYY and CDR2 is EKD. The CDR3 loop spans 14 amino acids. The germline V and J ends were trimmed by 3 bases and 0 bases, with 10 bases remaining between them. The CDR3 loop is CACDSVLHTDKLIF. The CDR3 DNA reads TGTGCCTGTGACTCAGTACTGCACACCGATAAACTCATCTTT.

As to this clone: Possible read error: a much larger clone is one base away. Other DNA sequences of this sample code for an identical CDR3. The chain employs TRDV2 and TRDJ1, with 8 bases matching TRDD3. Germline V CDR1 and CDR2: GEAIGNYY, EKD. With 3 bases clipped from V and 0 bases from J, the junction kept 8 bases outside the gene matches. CDR3 length: 16 amino acids. This chain's CDR3 is CACDGLLGANTDKLIF. The DNA of the CDR3 is TGTGCCTGTGACGGTTTACTGGGGGCCAACACCGATAAACTCATCTTT.

The chain links TRDV2 to TRDJ1; TRDD2 is a possible D gene (6 bases). Per the germline V gene, CDR1 is GEAIGNYY and CDR2 is EKD. V shed 3 bases and J shed 0 bases, with 31 bases lying between them. CDR3 length equals 21 residues. The CDR3 loop is CACDPVGTLGAFLPYTDKLIF. The DNA of the CDR3 is TGTGCCTGTGACCCCGTTGGCACACTTGGGGCCTTTCTTCCTTACACCGATAAACTCATCTTT.

This clone is large by share. Other DNA sequences in this specimen translate into the identical CDR3. CDR3 in amino acids: CACDTSGGYARSSWDTRQMFF. The CDR3 DNA reads TGTGCCTGTGACACGTCTGGGGGATACGCCCGAAGCTCCTGGGACACCCGACAGATGTTTTTC. The J gene is TRDJ3, the V gene TRDV2; TRDD3 matches at 12 bases. Germline values: CDR1 GEAIGNYY, CDR2 EKD. This CDR3 contains 21 residues. After removal of 1 base from V and 0 bases from J, the junction contained 9 bases not matched to a gene.

This chain connects TRDV2 to TRDJ1, with TRDD3 identical over 11 bases. From germline, CDR1 is GEAIGNYY and CDR2 EKD. J was trimmed by 0 bases and V by 3 bases; bases with no gene match: 23. The CDR3 contains 22 residues. CDR3 coding DNA: TGTGCCTGTGACCTAATTCCTACACCCCGTCCTGGGGGATACTCGTACACCGATAAACTCATCTTT. It translates to CACDLIPTPRPGGYSYTDKLIF.

The CDR3 loop is CACDSLTGGPLPLIF. In DNA form, the CDR3 reads TGTGCCTGTGACTCTCTTACTGGGGGACCCCTACCCCTGATCTTT. V gene TRDV2 combines with J gene TRDJ4, with TRDD3 matching over 9 bases. The CDR3 sequence is 15 residues long. After removal of 3 bases from V and 4 bases from J, the junction contained 11 bases not matched to a gene. Germline CDR1 GEAIGNYY, CDR2 EKD.

A word on this clone: One junction end disagrees with the germline gene, perhaps due to a read error. V and J are TRDV2 and TRDJ1, with TRDD3 identical over 13 bases. The CDR3 length is 20 residues. Per the germline V gene, CDR1 is GEAIGNYY and CDR2 is EKD. The CDR3 nucleotides read TGTGCCTGTGACCCCCTACTGGGGGATACGGGTGTGAATTACACCGATACACTCATCTTT. It codes for CACDPLLGDTGVNYTDTLIF.